The present entry profiles one T cell receptor beta chain with its context. Its antigen is not known. Cultured CD4+ T-cell DNA underwent Oncomine TCR Beta short-read sequencing. CD4+ T cells were cultured, and genomic DNA was extracted from them. MiXCR, run by TCRdb on the PCR reads, gives a single entry per CDR3 protein. The table has around 13,000 distinct CDR3 sequences, roughly 60% seen once; the top ten hold under 9%. The entry originates in a study of vaccination and CD4 T cells after COVID-19. Study background: Vaccination of participants consisted of two doses of either BNT162b2 or mRNA-1273 vaccine. The stimulus for the cells was overlapping spike peptides derived from SARS-CoV-2, HCoV-NL63, HCoV-OC43 and HCoV-229E.

The treatment denotes: approximately 9-day PBMC culture with coronavirus spike peptide pools or control peptides (ViraFEST assay). The CDR3 is 13 residues long. In germline, CDR1 is DFQATT, CDR2 SNEGSKA (reference sequence). V was pared by 0 bases and J by 3 bases, with 7 bases between. Sequencing used CD4+ T cells from blood, cultured in vitro, obtained before SARS-CoV-2 vaccination. This receptor was taken from a human donor who had recovered from COVID-19. J is TRBJ2-3 and V is TRBV20-1; unclear D gene. The CDR3 DNA reads TGCAGTGCTAGAGATCCCATGACAGATACGCAGTATTTT. As protein: CSARDPMTDTQYF.